This TCR beta chain was recorded in a study of blood T cells in healthy people across ages. The overall study: When template switching was applied, about one barcoded beta molecule was captured per two T cells. Study observations and caveats: Nothing was known about donor CMV status, and this possibly confounded expanded clonotype changes. Donors of long life had a larger count of naive CD4+ cells and greater diversity than aged donors. Observed TCR beta diversity per million T cells went down as age went up. This fall followed a roughly linear course with age.

A second 7 to 11 cycle PCR used barcoded and J-beta primers. MiXCR, run by TCRdb on the 5' RACE reads, gives a single entry per CDR3 protein. This table has more than 800,000 distinct CDR3 sequences, around 45% appearing once. Trimming removed 4 bases at V and 7 bases at J, with 10 bases between. CDR1 and CDR2 from the germline V gene are SGDLS and YYNGEE. The length of the CDR3 is 12 residues. As for this clonotype: Its antigen is not identified.

The sample consisted of blood. The chain uses TRBV9 and TRBJ2-3; no clear D. The origin of this receptor is a woman aged 55-69 years in good health. The CDR3, as DNA: TGTGCCAGCAGCAACCTCGGTAATACGCAGTATTTT. Translation: CASSNLGNTQYF.